This T cell receptor beta chain came from a study of shared clonotypes between healthy human individuals. The CDR3 length is 15 residues. The germline CDR1 and CDR2 sequences are SEHNR and FQNEAQ (reference sequence). Trimming left V 0 bases short and J 4 bases short, with 11 bases between. CD45RO negativity and positive selection for CCR7 defined naive CD8 cells, a population that excluded terminally differentiated effector memory CD45RA+ cells. TCRdb keeps only in-frame clones here, not all; method: immunoSEQ multiplex PCR. The sample records approximately 720,000 clones, just over 90% being singletons.

This chain links TRBV7-9 with TRBJ2-3; the D is unclear. Sequenced sample: naive CD8+ T cells sorted from blood. The sequence came from a man aged 25 to 45 in good health. In nucleotides, the CDR3 is TGTGCCAGCAGCTTAGCAGGTAGTGTTCCAGATACGCAGTATTTT. It specifies CASSLAGSVPDTQYF.